The 11 T cell receptor beta chains below all came from one sample that was sequenced in a study of shared clonotypes between healthy human individuals (dated by TCRdb to the early 2020s). The library was obtained by the immunoSEQ multiplex PCR assay. This is the immuneACCESS table as TCRdb keeps it, with only in-frame sequences that have V and J called. A part of the clones is gone; compared with another copy, unresolved V genes explain less than half, and the rest is unexplained. The sample table shows about 2.4 million clones, and approximately 93% are seen once. The ten largest clones add up to about 0.38% of the sample. The sample consisted of naive CD4+ T cells from PBMCs. Reading the label with the study, this specimen's cell subset or site is: CD45RA+ positively selected. All receptors come from a man aged 18 to 30 in good health. Some clones in this sample may be carry-over from other donors' samples.

The CDR3 loop is CASSSDREGTGELFF. For the CDR3, the DNA is TGTGCCAGCAGCTCGGACAGGGAGGGCACCGGGGAGCTGTTTTTT. The chain employs TRBV5-5 and TRBJ2-2, with D possibly matching TRBD1 (8 bases). The CDR3 extends over 15 amino acids. Trimming pared 3 bases from V and 4 bases from J, leaving 13 bases between. Germline assignment: CDR1 SGHKS and CDR2 YYEKEE (reference sequence).

This clone was detected once. The chain combines TRBV29-1 with TRBJ2-1; no clear D. Germline values: CDR1 SQVTM, CDR2 ANQGSEA. Between the trimmed V and J ends, which lost 6 bases and 3 bases, there was a span of 12 bases. The CDR3 is 13 residues long. The CDR3 spells CSVTGRFYNEQFF. The DNA of the CDR3 is TGCAGCGTCACGGGCCGGTTCTACAATGAGCAGTTCTTC.

This clone was counted a single time. The CDR3 protein is CASSSWGAPYEQYF. The CDR3 DNA follows: TGCGCCAGCAGCTCGTGGGGGGCCCCCTACGAGCAGTACTTC. The rearrangement uses TRBV5-1 and TRBJ2-7; D may be TRBD1 or TRBD2 (6 bases each). Trimming stripped 3 bases from V and 2 bases from J, with 12 bases between. The CDR3 is 14 amino acids. CDR1 SGHRS and CDR2 YFSETQ come from the germline V gene. Filled out from reference TRBV5-1 and TRBJ2-7, the complete variable domain reads KAGVTQTPRYLIKTRGQQVTLSCSPISGHRSVSWYQQTPGQGLQFLFEYFSETQRNKGNFPGRFSGRQFSNSRSEMNVSTLELGDSALYLCASSSWGAPYEQYFGPGTRLTVT.

The CDR3 protein is CASRQQPTNEQFF. The CDR3 nucleotides read TGTGCCAGCAGACAACAACCTACAAATGAGCAGTTCTTC. V and J are TRBV27 and TRBJ2-1; D is uncertain. The length of the CDR3 is 13 residues. Deletions cut 6 bases from V and 7 bases from J, with 13 bases between. Germline assignment: CDR1 MNHEY and CDR2 SMNVEV (reference sequence).

In this sample, this clone turned up once. The J gene is TRBJ1-5, the V gene TRBV2; D is unresolved. This CDR3 contains 14 residues. Germline CDR1 and CDR2: SNHLY and FYNNEI. The V gene lost 5 bases and the J gene lost 2 bases, with 10 bases spanning the gap. The CDR3, as DNA: TGTGCCAGCAGTCGCGGGGTGGGCAATCAGCCCCAGCATTTT. It is translated as CASSRGVGNQPQHF.

This clone showed up just once. The genes are TRBV10-3 and TRBJ2-7, with D perhaps being TRBD1 or TRBD2 (5 bases each). V was cut by 3 bases and J by 7 bases, with 16 bases left in between. CDR3 length equals 14 residues. Germline V gene data show CDR1 as ENHRY and CDR2 as SYGVKD. CDR3 loop: CAISDHGTLGEQYF. The CDR3 nucleotides are TGTGCCATCAGTGACCACGGGACCTTAGGGGAGCAGTACTTC.

V gene TRBV19 combines with J gene TRBJ2-6, with 12 bases lining up with TRBD2. The CDR3 covers 17 residues. V was pared by 5 bases and J by 2 bases, with 4 bases of the junction left unmatched. The V gene's germline CDR1 is LNHDA and CDR2 SQIVND (reference sequence). As DNA, the CDR3 is TGTGCCAGTAGTTCGCTAGCGGGAGGGACTGGGGCCAACGTCCTGACTTTC. This translates into CASSSLAGGTGANVLTF.

The chain links TRBV29-1 to TRBJ2-5; D might be TRBD2 (7 bases). The CDR3 loop spans 15 amino acids. V was clipped by 4 bases and J by 5 bases, with 20 bases between them. CDR1 and CDR2 from the germline V gene are SQVTM and ANQGSEA. CDR3 bases: TGCAGCGTTGTTAATACGGGGGGACATGAGGAGACCCAGTACTTC. This sequence encodes CSVVNTGGHEETQYF.

This clone has a single count. The rearrangement uses TRBV7-3 and TRBJ2-3; D remains ambiguous. Germline-derived CDR1 and CDR2 are SGHTA and FQGTGA. The CDR3 totals 15 residues. V lost 5 bases and J lost 2, with 14 bases in between. CDR3 in amino acids: CASSGSGYPTDTQYF. The DNA for the CDR3 is TGTGCCAGCAGCGGATCCGGGTACCCCACAGATACGCAGTATTTT.

Comment on this clone: This specimen includes other DNA sequences encoding the same CDR3. V usage is TRBV7-9 and J usage is TRBJ2-7; possibly TRBD2 for D (5 bases). Trimming removed 4 bases at V and 1 base at J, with 11 bases between. Germline CDR1 and CDR2: SEHNR and FQNEAQ (reference sequence). This CDR3 has 14 residues. Here the CDR3 DNA reads TGTGCCAGCAGCTCGGGCGGGTCGTCCTACGAGCAGTACTTC. Encoded protein: CASSSGGSSYEQYF.

The chain couples TRBV7-8 to TRBJ2-1; 8 bases fit TRBD2. The germline gives CDR1 SGHVS, CDR2 FQNEAQ. This CDR3 spans 18 amino acids. The trim removed 3 bases at V and 2 bases at J, leaving 12 bases unmatched. In DNA form, the CDR3 reads TGTGCCAGCAGCTTTGCGTTGGATGGACTAGCCCCCTACAATGAGCAGTTCTTC. It encodes CASSFALDGLAPYNEQFF.